This is a list of T cell receptor beta chains from one sample in a study of T cell changes during pregnancy in multiple sclerosis. TCRdb's table, derived via immunoSEQ multiplex PCR, lists solely in-frame clones and lacks some. This table has under 50,000 clones, 85% to 90% appearing once. Source: peripheral blood, taken in the first trimester of pregnancy. These receptor sequences come from a female donor in good health, enrolled as a control in a pregnancy study. Each CDR3 is given with its conserved first and last residue. D genes are given only for firm matches. Not every row has a clone size; where given, it reads once, few, many or a size class.

>.|TRBV27|once|TRBJ2-4
TGTGCCAGCAGTTTGGGTGCGGCCATGGTCAAAAACATTCAGTACTTC
CASSLGAAMVKNIQYF
>.|TRBV28|few|TRBJ1-1
TGTGCCAGCAGGCAAGGGACTCTCACTGAAGCTTTCTTT
CASRQGTLTEAFF
>.|TRBV5-5|.|TRBJ2-6
TGTGCCAGCAGCCTGAGCTCTGGGGCCAACGTCCTGACTTTC
CASSLSSGANVLTF
>TRBD2|TRBV10-3|.|TRBJ2-1
TGTGCCACCCAAGGGGGACTAGCGGGGGATAATGAGCAGTTCTTC
CATQGGLAGDNEQFF
>.|TRBV28|.|TRBJ1-3
TGTGCCAGCAGTTTACCAGGGGTGAGCACCTCTGGAAACACCATATATTTT
CASSLPGVSTSGNTIYF
>.|TRBV7-3|.|TRBJ2-3
TGTGCCAGCAGCCCCCTAAGTGGGCCTCTCACAGATACGCAGTATTTT
CASSPLSGPLTDTQYF
>.|TRBV10-3|.|TRBJ2-2
TGTGCCATCAGTGAGCCCCGGCAGGGGACGGGCGGGGAGCTGTTTTTT
CAISEPRQGTGGELFF
>.|TRBV6-5|.|TRBJ1-3
TGTGCCAGCAGCAGGGGTGCTGGAAACACCATATATTTT
CASSRGAGNTIYF
>TRBD2|TRBV7-8|.|TRBJ2-7
TGTGCCAGCAGCTTAGTTAGGGGACTAGCGGCCGAGCAGTACTTC
CASSLVRGLAAEQYF
>TRBD1|TRBV2|.|TRBJ1-5
TGTGCCAGCACGACCCAACGACAGGGGAACAATCAGCCCCAGCATTTT
CASTTQRQGNNQPQHF
>.|TRBV6-1|.|TRBJ2-5
TGTGCCAGCAGTGACCTGCAAGAGACCCAGTACTTC
CASSDLQETQYF
>TRBD2|TRBV6-4|.|TRBJ2-7
TGTGCCAGCAGTGAGGGGACTAACTCCTACGAGCAGTACTTC
CASSEGTNSYEQYF
>TRBD2|TRBV5-1|.|TRBJ2-5
TGCGCCAGCAGCCCGGGACTAGCGGGAGGGCAGGAGACCCAGTACTTC
CASSPGLAGGQETQYF
>.|TRBV9|.|TRBJ2-5
TGTGCCAGCAGCCCTACAGGGGGGGCGGGAGAGACCCAGTACTTC
CASSPTGGAGETQYF
>TRBD1|TRBV4-3|few|TRBJ2-6
TGCGCCAGCAGCCAATGGACAGGGTCGAGCCCTGGGGCCAACGTCCTGACTTTC
CASSQWTGSSPGANVLTF
>.|TRBV29-1|.|TRBJ1-1
TGCAGCGTTGAAGGTTTACAGGGCACACGAGGTCAAGCTTTCTTT
CSVEGLQGTRGQAFF
>.|TRBV2|.|TRBJ1-1
TGTGCCAGCATGGGGTCAGGGCAGGGGACTGAAGCTTTCTTT
CASMGSGQGTEAFF
>.|TRBV5-4|.|TRBJ2-3
TGTGCCAGCACCTGGCTCGGGTGGGCAGATACGCAGTATTTT
CASTWLGWADTQYF
>TRBD1|TRBV7-8|.|TRBJ1-3
TGTGCCAGCAGTCGACAGGGGGCCGGAAACACCATATATTTT
CASSRQGAGNTIYF
>TRBD1|TRBV5-6|once|TRBJ1-6
TGTGCCAGCAGACTCGGGACAGGATATTCACCCCTCCACTTT
CASRLGTGYSPLHF
>.|TRBV19|.|TRBJ1-1
TGTGCCAGTACCCAATTGGGGGGAGGAGACACTGAAGCTTTCTTT
CASTQLGGGDTEAFF
>.|TRBV10-3|.|TRBJ1-1
TGTGCCATCAGTGAGTCGGGGGGGAACACTGAAGCTTTCTTT
CAISESGGNTEAFF
>.|TRBV28|.|TRBJ2-1
TGTGCCAGCAGTTTAGGGGGGACCAATGAGCAGTTCTTC
CASSLGGTNEQFF
>TRBD1|TRBV29-1|few|TRBJ1-2
TGCAGCGTAGGGATTACAGGGGACTATGGCTACACCTTC
CSVGITGDYGYTF
>.|TRBV6-6|.|TRBJ2-3
TGTGCCAGCAGTCAGTCAGATACGCAGTATTTT
CASSQSDTQYF
>.|TRBV18|.|TRBJ2-3
TGTGCCAGCTCAAATAAAAGGGGGACCCAGACAGATACGCAGTATTTT
CASSNKRGTQTDTQYF
>.|TRBV9|.|TRBJ2-7
TGTGCCAGCAGCGTAAGGGGGGCGGGGGACTCTATCTACGAGCAGTACTTC
CASSVRGAGDSIYEQYF